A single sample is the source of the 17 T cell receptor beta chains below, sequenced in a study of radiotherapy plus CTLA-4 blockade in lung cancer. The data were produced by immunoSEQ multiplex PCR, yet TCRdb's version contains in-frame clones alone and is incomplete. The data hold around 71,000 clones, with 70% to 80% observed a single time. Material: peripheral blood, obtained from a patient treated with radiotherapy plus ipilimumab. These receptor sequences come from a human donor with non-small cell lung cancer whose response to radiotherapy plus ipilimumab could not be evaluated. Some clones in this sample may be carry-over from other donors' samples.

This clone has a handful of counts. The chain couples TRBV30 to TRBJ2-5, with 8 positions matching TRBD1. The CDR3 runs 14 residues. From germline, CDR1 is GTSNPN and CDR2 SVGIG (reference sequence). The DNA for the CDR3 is TGTGCGCGGACCCGAGGACAGGGAGAAGAGACCCAGTACTTC. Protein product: CARTRGQGEETQYF.

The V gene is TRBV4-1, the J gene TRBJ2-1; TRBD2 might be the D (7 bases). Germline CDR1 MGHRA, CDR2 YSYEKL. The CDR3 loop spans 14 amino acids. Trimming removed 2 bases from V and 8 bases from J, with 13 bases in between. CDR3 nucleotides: TGCGCCAGCAGCCAACCGGGGGGCGGATATGAGCAGTTCTTC. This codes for CASSQPGGGYEQFF.

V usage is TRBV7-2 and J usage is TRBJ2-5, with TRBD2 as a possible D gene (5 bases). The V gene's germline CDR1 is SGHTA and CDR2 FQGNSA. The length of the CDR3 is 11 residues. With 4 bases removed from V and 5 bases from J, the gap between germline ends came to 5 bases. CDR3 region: CASSSGETQYF. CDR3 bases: TGTGCCAGCAGCTCGGGGGAGACCCAGTACTTC.

CDR3 DNA: TGTGCCAGCAGTGAGCAGGGGTTATCATTCGAGCAGTACTTC. Its protein is CASSEQGLSFEQYF. The chain recombines TRBV2 with TRBJ2-7, with TRBD1 as a possible D gene (6 bases). V lost 3 bases, J lost 6 bases, and 15 bases lay in between. The germline V gene encodes CDR1 SNHLY and CDR2 FYNNEI. The CDR3 runs 14 residues.

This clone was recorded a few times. The CDR3 protein is CASSLEGGVGEKLFF. The CDR3 DNA sequence: TGTGCCAGCAGCTTAGAAGGGGGCGTAGGTGAAAAACTGTTTTTT. The rearrangement links TRBV7-9 to TRBJ1-4; 7 bases line up with TRBD1. CDR1 is SEHNR and CDR2 is FQNEAQ in the germline V gene (reference sequence). After removal of 1 base from V and 7 bases from J, the junction contained 6 bases not matched to a gene. The CDR3 covers 15 residues. Full variable domain (remainder filled in from reference TRBV7-9 and TRBJ1-4): DTGVSQNPRHKITKRGQNVTFRCDPISEHNRLYWYRQTLGQGPEFLTYFQNEAQLEKSRLLSDRFSAERPKGSFSTLEIQRTEQGDSAMYLCASSLEGGVGEKLFFGSGTQLSVL.

The CDR3 here is CASSYTGTGTYEQYF. CDR3 nucleotides: TGTGCCAGCAGTTATACCGGGACGGGGACTTACGAGCAGTACTTC. The rearrangement joins TRBV6-5 to TRBJ2-7; a weak D match, TRBD2 (6 bases). There are 15 residues in the CDR3. The germline V and J ends were trimmed by 3 bases and 4 bases, with 16 bases remaining between them. CDR1 and CDR2 from the germline V gene are MNHEY and SVGAGI.

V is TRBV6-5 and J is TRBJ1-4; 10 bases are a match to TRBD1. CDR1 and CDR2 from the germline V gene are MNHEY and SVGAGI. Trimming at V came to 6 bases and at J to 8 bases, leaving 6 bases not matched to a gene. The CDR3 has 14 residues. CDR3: CASRRDRGGEKLFF. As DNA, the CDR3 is TGTGCCAGCAGGCGGGACAGGGGTGGCGAAAAACTGTTTTTT.

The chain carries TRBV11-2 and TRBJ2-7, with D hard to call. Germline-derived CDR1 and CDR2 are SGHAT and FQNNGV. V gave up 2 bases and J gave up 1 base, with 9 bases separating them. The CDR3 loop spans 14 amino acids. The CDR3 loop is CASSLFPESYEQYF. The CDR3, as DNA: TGTGCCAGCAGCTTATTTCCGGAGTCCTACGAGCAGTACTTC.

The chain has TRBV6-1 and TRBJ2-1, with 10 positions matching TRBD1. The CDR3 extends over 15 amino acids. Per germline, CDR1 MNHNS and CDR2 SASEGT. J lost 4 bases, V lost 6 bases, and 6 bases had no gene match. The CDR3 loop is CASRGQGGPYNEQFF. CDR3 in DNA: TGTGCCAGCAGAGGACAGGGGGGACCTTACAATGAGCAGTTCTTC.

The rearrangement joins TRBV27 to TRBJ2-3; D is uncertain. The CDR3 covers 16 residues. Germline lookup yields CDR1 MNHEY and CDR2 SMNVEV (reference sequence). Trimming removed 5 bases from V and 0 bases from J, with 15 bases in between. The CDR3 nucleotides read TGTGCCAGCAGTCCCTACCAAACTACTAGCACAGATACGCAGTATTTT. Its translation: CASSPYQTTSTDTQYF.

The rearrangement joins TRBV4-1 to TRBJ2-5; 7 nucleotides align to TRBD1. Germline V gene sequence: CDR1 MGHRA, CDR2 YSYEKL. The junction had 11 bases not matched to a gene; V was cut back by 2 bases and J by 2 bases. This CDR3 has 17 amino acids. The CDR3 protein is CASSQSPPGQQQETQYF. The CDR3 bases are TGCGCCAGCAGCCAATCTCCTCCGGGACAGCAGCAAGAGACCCAGTACTTC.

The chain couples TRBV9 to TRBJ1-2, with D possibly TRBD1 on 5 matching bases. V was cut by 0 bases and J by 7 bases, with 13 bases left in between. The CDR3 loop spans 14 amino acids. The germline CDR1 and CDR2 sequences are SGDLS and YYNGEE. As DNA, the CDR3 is TGTGCCAGCAGCGTAGGGTGGGGGGACTCTGGCTACACCTTC. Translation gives CASSVGWGDSGYTF.

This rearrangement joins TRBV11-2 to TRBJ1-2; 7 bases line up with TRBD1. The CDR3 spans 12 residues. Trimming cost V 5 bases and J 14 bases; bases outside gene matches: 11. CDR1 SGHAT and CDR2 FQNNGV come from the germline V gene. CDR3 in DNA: TGTGCCAGCAGCACCAACCGGGACAGTGATACCTTC. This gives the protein CASSTNRDSDTF. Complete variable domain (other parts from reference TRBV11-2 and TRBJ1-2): EAGVAQSPRYKIIEKRQSVAFWCNPISGHATLYWYQQILGQGPKLLIQFQNNGVVDDSQLPKDRFSAERLKGVDSTLKIQPAKLEDSAVYLCASSTNRDSDTFGSGTRLTVV.

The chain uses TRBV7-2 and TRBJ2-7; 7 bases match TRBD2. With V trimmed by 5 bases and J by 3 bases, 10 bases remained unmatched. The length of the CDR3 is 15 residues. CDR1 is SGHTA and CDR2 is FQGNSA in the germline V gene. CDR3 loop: CASSPGGGRSYEQYF. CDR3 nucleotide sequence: TGTGCCAGCAGCCCCGGGGGAGGGCGAAGCTACGAGCAGTACTTC.

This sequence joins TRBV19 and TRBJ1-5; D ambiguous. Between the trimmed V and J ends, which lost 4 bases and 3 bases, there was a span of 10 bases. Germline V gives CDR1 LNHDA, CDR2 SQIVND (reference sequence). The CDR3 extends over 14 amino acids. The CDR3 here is CASSSNQYNQPQHF. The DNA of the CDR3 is TGTGCCAGTAGTAGCAACCAGTACAATCAGCCCCAGCATTTT.

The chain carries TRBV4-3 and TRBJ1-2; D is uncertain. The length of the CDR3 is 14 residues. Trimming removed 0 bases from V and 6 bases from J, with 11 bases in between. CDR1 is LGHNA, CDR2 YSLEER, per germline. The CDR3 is CASSQDRETDGYTF. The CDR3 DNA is TGCGCCAGCAGCCAAGATCGGGAAACGGATGGCTACACCTTC.

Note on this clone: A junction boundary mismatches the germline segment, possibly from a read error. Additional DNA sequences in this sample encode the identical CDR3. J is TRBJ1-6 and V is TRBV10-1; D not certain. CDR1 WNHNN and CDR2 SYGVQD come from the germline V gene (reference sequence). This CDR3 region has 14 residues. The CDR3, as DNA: TGCGCCAGCAGCCCAGGTATGGGTAATTCCCCCCTCCACTTT. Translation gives CASSPGMGNSPLHF.